This T cell receptor beta chain was captured in a study of shared clonotypes between healthy human individuals. General study findings and limits: Larger richness was generally estimated for naive than memory subsets.

The CDR3 covers 15 residues. Trimming took 5 bases from V and 5 from J, leaving 19 bases between them. Germline CDR1 reads MGHDK; CDR2 reads SYGVNS. Of note for this clone: Its matching antigen is unknown.

An assay was performed, and its level was deep. Sequencing used immunoSEQ multiplex PCR; TCRdb keeps in-frame clones, though not all of them. The sample lists 550,000 to 700,000 clones, around 73% seen once, with more than 1.5% in the top ten. The gene calls are TRBV25-1 and TRBJ2-7, with no clear D. The clonotype was recovered from a woman in her 30s in good health. The sequencing input was memory CD4+ T cells sorted from blood. The subset denotes: CD45RA-negative fraction. The CDR3 here is CASSSPGRNANEQYF. For the CDR3, the DNA is TGTGCCAGCAGTTCCCCGGGCCGAAACGCAAACGAGCAGTACTTC.